Below are 9 T cell receptor beta chains sequenced from a single sample in a study of shared clonotypes between healthy human individuals. Some clones are missing from TCRdb's copy, which holds only in-frame ones; the method was immunoSEQ multiplex PCR. Counted here are 500,000 or so clones, about 96% occurring once; the ten biggest clones make up around 0.067%. Source material: naive CD4+ T cells sorted from blood. Sample subset: CD45RA+ positively selected. These receptors all come from a woman aged 25 to 39 in good health.

The chain couples TRBV11-1 to TRBJ2-5, with D unclear. Trimming took 2 bases from V and 5 from J, leaving 12 bases between them. Germline V gives CDR1 SGHAT, CDR2 FQDESV (reference sequence). CDR3 length: 14 residues. The CDR3 protein is CASSLSDSSETQYF. In DNA form, the CDR3 reads TGTGCCAGCAGCTTATCAGATAGCTCGGAGACCCAGTACTTC.

The rearrangement links TRBV11-2 to TRBJ1-3, with a possible D match to TRBD1 (5 bases). V gave up 3 bases and J gave up 2 bases, with 5 bases separating them. Germline V CDR1 and CDR2: SGHAT, FQNNGV. The CDR3 consists of 13 residues. CDR3 sequence: CASSLTAGNTIYF. CDR3 bases: TGTGCCAGCAGCTTGACAGCTGGAAACACCATATATTTT.

This rearrangement joins TRBV5-1 to TRBJ2-3, with 8 positions matching TRBD2. Germline V lookup: CDR1 SGHRS, CDR2 YFSETQ. V was pared by 3 bases and J by 4 bases, with 4 bases of the junction left unmatched. The CDR3 spans 14 residues. CDR3 nucleotide sequence: TGCGCCAGCAGCTCCGGACTAGCCCCAGATACGCAGTATTTT. Its protein product is CASSSGLAPDTQYF.

The chain combines TRBV27 with TRBJ1-2, with TRBD1 matching over 11 bases. Germline V gene sequence: CDR1 MNHEY, CDR2 SMNVEV (reference sequence). This CDR3 region has 14 residues. The J segment lost 14 bases and the V segment lost 8 bases, leaving 16 bases of the junction unmatched. The chain's CDR3 is CASASPGTGGKPTF. Here the CDR3 DNA reads TGTGCCAGCGCCTCCCCCGGGACAGGGGGGAAACCTACCTTC.

The V gene is TRBV9, the J gene TRBJ1-1, with D possibly being TRBD1 (5 bases). This CDR3 is built from 13 residues. CDR1 is SGDLS, CDR2 YYNGEE, per germline. Between the trimmed V and J ends, which lost 4 bases and 4 bases, there was a span of 11 bases. CDR3 in DNA: TGTGCCAGCAGCACCAGGGATGGCACTGAAGCTTTCTTT. Translation: CASSTRDGTEAFF.

The chain uses TRBV10-1 and TRBJ2-6; tentatively, D is TRBD1 (6 bases). The CDR3 has 16 amino acids. With 3 bases removed from V and 0 bases from J, the gap between germline ends came to 9 bases. Germline V gives CDR1 WNHNN, CDR2 SYGVQD (reference sequence). The CDR3 protein is CASSEGGSSGANVLTF. The CDR3 DNA sequence: TGCGCCAGCAGTGAAGGGGGTTCCTCTGGGGCCAACGTCCTGACTTTC.

V is TRBV5-1 and J is TRBJ1-3; D remains ambiguous. Germline assignment: CDR1 SGHRS and CDR2 YFSETQ. The ends were cut back, 0 bases at V and 0 bases at J, with 7 bases in the middle. This CDR3 spans 15 amino acids. The CDR3 reads CASSLGDVSGNTIYF. The DNA of the CDR3 is TGCGCCAGCAGCTTGGGAGACGTCTCTGGAAACACCATATATTTT.

This chain joins TRBV7-9 and TRBJ1-3; TRBD1 aligns across 7 bases. V lost 5 bases to trimming and J lost 0 bases; unmatched junction nucleotides: 4. This CDR3 has 15 amino acids. Germline V lookup: CDR1 SEHNR, CDR2 FQNEAQ (reference sequence). The chain's CDR3 is CASSPRQGSGNTIYF. CDR3 sequence (DNA): TGTGCCAGCAGCCCGAGACAGGGCTCTGGAAACACCATATATTTT. Variable domain in full (rest from reference TRBV7-9 and TRBJ1-3): DTGVSQNPRHKITKRGQNVTFRCDPISEHNRLYWYRQTLGQGPEFLTYFQNEAQLEKSRLLSDRFSAERPKGSFSTLEIQRTEQGDSAMYLCASSPRQGSGNTIYFGEGSWLTVV.

This clone was seen once. J is TRBJ2-5 and V is TRBV10-3; D ambiguous. This CDR3 comprises 15 residues. V lost 0 bases to trimming and J lost 2 bases, with 10 bases between them. Germline values: CDR1 ENHRY, CDR2 SYGVKD. The CDR3 here is CAISESQAFQETQYF. The CDR3 DNA sequence: TGTGCCATCAGTGAGTCTCAGGCTTTTCAAGAGACCCAGTACTTC.